This T cell receptor (beta chain) comes out of a study of monozygotic twins with inflammatory bowel disease. Points from the study as a whole: Among IBD patients, TCRbeta diversity (inverse Simpson) was lower than in healthy co-twins. Added variability in patient repertoires may stem from differing immunosuppressive treatments.

This CDR3 is built from 15 residues. Germline V gene data show CDR1 as SGHRS and CDR2 as YFSETQ. Note on this clonotype: Its antigen remains unidentified.

With the 5' RACE reads reprocessed, TCRdb shows one record per CDR3 protein and no DNA. The data show 300,000 to 350,000 distinct CDR3 sequences, and the top ten clones hold 2% to 2.5%. The chain couples TRBV5-1 to TRBJ2-5; with no DNA, the TCRdb D assignment of TRBD2 cannot be verified. Sequencing was done on a sample of blood. The receptor was isolated from a human donor with ulcerative colitis or Crohn's disease, or a healthy co-twin of an affected twin (not recorded which). CDR3 region: CASSLGLAGRETQYF.